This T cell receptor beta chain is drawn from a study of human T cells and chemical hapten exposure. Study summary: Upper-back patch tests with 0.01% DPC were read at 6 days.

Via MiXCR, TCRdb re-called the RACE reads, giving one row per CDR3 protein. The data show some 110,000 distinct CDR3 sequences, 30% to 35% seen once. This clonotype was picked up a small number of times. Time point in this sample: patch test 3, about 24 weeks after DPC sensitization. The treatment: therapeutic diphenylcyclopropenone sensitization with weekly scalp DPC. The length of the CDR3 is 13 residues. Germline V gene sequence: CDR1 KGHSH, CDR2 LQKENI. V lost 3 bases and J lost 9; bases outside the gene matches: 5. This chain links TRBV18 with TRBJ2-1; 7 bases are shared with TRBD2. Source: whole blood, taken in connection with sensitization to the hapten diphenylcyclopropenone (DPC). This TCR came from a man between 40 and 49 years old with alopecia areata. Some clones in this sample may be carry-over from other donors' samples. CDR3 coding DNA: TGTGCCAGCTCACCTCCCTCGGGGGGTGAGCAGTTCTTC. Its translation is CASSPPSGGEQFF.